Sequencing of this T cell receptor beta chain was carried out in a study of blood T cell repertoires in COVID-19. Study summary: Specimens from acute and convalescent COVID-19 originated in the United States, Italy and Spain.

Study processing details: Amplified reference gene primers provided the basis for estimating nucleated cell counts. The repertoire was sequenced with immunoSEQ multiplex PCR; TCRdb's copy has only in-frame clones and lacks some. Clone size and V and J calls were adopted from that table, with D and trimming inferred from the DNA. The sample lists about 190,000 clones; 82% were seen once. CDR3 length: 15 residues. V was pared by 3 bases and J by 4 bases, with 8 bases of the junction left unmatched. Germline CDR1 reads MRHNA; CDR2 reads SNTAGT. The cohort comprised adults aged about 18 to 100 years residing in about two dozen US areas. Cohorts were based on clinical histories the participants reported.

The V gene is TRBV6-4, the J gene TRBJ2-5; 7 bases agree with TRBD2. Sequencing input: PBMCs or T cells enriched from blood (not recorded which). This receptor was taken from a woman in her fifties or sixties with acute COVID-19. Here the CDR3 reads CASSETGGRGETQYF. DNA for the CDR3: TGTGCCAGCAGTGAAACGGGAGGCCGAGGAGAGACCCAGTACTTC.